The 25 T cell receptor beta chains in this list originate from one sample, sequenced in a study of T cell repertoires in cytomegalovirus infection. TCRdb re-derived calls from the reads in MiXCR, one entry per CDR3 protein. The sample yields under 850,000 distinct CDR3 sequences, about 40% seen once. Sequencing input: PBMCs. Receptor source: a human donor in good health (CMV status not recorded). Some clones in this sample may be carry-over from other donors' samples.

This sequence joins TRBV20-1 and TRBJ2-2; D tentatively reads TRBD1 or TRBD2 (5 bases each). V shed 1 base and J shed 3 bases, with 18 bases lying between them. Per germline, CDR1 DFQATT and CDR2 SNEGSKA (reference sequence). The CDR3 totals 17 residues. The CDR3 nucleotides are TGCAGTGCTAGAGCCCGTCTTGGGGGAGTCGACACCGGGGAGCTGTTTTTT. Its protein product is CSARARLGGVDTGELFF.

For the CDR3, the DNA is TGCAGCGTTAGGTCCGGCGGTGAAAAACTGTTTTTT. Translated, it gives CSVRSGGEKLFF. The chain carries TRBV29-1 and TRBJ1-4; D ambiguous. The CDR3 spans 12 residues. Deletions cut 5 bases from V and 7 bases from J, with 11 bases between. CDR1 is SQVTM, CDR2 ANQGSEA, per germline. The full variable domain, in which reference TRBV29-1 and TRBJ1-4 provide the parts outside the CDR3, is SAVISQKPSRDICQRGTSLTIQCQVDSQVTMMFWYRQQPGQSLTLIATANQGSEATYESGFVIDKFPISRPNLTFSTLTVSNMSPEDSSIYLCSVRSGGEKLFFGSGTQLSVL.

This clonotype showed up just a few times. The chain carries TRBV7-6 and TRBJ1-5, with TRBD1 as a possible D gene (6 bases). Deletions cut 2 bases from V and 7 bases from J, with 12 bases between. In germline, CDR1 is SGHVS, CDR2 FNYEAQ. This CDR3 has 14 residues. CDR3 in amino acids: CASSLLSGEQPQHF. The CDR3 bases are TGTGCCAGCAGCTTATTGTCAGGGGAGCAGCCCCAGCATTTT.

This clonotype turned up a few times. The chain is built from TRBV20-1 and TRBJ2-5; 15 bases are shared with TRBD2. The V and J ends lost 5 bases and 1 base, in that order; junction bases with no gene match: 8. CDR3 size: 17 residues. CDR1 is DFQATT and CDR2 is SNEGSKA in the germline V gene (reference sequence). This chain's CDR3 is CSASGTSGGKGQETQYF. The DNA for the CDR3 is TGCAGTGCTTCCGGGACTAGCGGGGGGAAGGGCCAAGAGACCCAGTACTTC.

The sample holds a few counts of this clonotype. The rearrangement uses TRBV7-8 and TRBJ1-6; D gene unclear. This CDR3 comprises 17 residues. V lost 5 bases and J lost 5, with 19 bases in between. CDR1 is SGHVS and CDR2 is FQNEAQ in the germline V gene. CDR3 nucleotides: TGTGCCAGCAGCCCCGACCTAGGAGTCGTCCATAATTCACCCCTCCACTTT. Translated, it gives CASSPDLGVVHNSPLHF.

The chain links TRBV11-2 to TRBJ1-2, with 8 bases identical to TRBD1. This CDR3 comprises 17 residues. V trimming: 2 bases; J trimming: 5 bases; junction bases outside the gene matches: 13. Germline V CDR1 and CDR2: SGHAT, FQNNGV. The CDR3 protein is CASSLIGTGRLVYGYTF. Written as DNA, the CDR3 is TGTGCCAGCAGCTTAATTGGGACAGGTCGTTTGGTATATGGCTACACCTTC.

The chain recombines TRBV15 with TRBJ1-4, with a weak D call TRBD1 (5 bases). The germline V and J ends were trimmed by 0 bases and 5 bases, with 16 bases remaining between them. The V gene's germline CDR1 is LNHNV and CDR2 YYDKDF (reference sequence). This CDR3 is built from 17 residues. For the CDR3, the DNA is TGTGCCACCAGCAGAGATGACGCGACAGAGATGAATGAAAAACTGTTTTTT. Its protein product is CATSRDDATEMNEKLFF. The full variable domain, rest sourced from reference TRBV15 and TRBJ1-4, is DAMVIQNPRYQVTQFGKPVTLSCSQTLNHNVMYWYQQKSSQAPKLLFHYYDKDFNNEADTPDNFQSRRPNTSFCFLDIRSPGLGDTAMYLCATSRDDATEMNEKLFFGSGTQLSVL.

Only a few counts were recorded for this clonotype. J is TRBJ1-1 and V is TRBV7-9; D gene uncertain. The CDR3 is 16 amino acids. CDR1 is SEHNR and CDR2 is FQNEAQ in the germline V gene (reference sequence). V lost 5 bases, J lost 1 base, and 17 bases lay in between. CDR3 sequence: CASSPKGSLGNTEAFF. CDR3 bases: TGTGCCAGCAGCCCCAAAGGGAGTCTCGGGAACACTGAAGCTTTCTTT.

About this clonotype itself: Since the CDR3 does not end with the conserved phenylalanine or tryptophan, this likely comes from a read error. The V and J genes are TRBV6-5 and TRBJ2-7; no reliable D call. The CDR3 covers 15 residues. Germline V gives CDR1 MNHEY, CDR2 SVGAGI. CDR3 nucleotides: TGTGCCATCAGTTACTCGAATTTAGGTCCTTACGAGCAGTACTTA. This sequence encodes CAISYSNLGPYEQYL.

In DNA form, the CDR3 reads TGTGCCAGCAGTTTGTTCGCTGGGGGCTACACCTTC. It yields the protein CASSLFAGGYTF. V gene TRBV28 combines with J gene TRBJ1-2; D gene unclear. The CDR3 spans 12 residues. Germline V gene lookup returns CDR1 MDHEN and CDR2 SYDVKM. V was cut by 3 bases and J by 8 bases, with 10 bases left in between.

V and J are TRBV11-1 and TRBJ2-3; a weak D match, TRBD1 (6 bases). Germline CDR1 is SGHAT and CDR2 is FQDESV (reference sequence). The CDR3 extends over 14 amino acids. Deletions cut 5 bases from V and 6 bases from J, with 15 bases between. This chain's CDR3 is CASSTPGAADTQYF. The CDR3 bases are TGTGCCAGCAGCACGCCAGGGGCGGCGGATACGCAGTATTTT.

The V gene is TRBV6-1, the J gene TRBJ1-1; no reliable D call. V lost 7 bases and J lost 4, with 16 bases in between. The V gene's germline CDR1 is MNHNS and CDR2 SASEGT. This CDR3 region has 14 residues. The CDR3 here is CASTPVGKGTEAFF. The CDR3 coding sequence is TGTGCCAGCACTCCGGTCGGGAAGGGCACTGAAGCTTTCTTT.

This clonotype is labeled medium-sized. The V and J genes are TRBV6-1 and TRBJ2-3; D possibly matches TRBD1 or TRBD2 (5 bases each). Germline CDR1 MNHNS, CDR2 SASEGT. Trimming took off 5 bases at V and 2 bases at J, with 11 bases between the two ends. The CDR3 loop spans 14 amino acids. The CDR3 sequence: CASSHWGNTDTQYF. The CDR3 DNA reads TGTGCCAGCAGTCACTGGGGGAACACAGATACGCAGTATTTT.

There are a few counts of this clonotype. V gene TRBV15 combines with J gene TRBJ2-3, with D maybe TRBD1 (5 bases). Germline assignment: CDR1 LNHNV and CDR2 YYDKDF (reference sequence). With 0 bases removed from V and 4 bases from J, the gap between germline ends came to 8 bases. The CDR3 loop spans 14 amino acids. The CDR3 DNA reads TGTGCCACCAGCAGAGACAGGGCGGCAGATACGCAGTATTTT. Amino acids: CATSRDRAADTQYF. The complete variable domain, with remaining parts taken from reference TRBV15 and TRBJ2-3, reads DAMVIQNPRYQVTQFGKPVTLSCSQTLNHNVMYWYQQKSSQAPKLLFHYYDKDFNNEADTPDNFQSRRPNTSFCFLDIRSPGLGDTAMYLCATSRDRAADTQYFGPGTRLTVL.

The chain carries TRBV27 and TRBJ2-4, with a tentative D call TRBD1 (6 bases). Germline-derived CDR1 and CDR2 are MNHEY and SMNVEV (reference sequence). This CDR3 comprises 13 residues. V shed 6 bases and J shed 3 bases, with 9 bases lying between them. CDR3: CASRGGGKNIQYF. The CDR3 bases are TGTGCCAGCAGAGGGGGTGGCAAAAACATTCAGTACTTC.

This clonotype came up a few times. CDR3 residues: CASTPGRFPVSFTDTQYF. The CDR3 DNA reads TGCGCCAGCACCCCTGGGCGGTTCCCCGTATCTTTCACAGATACGCAGTATTTT. The rearrangement links TRBV10-2 to TRBJ2-3, with no clear D. Per germline, CDR1 WSHSY and CDR2 SAAADI. CDR3 size: 18 residues. V lost 7 bases and J 2 bases, leaving 25 bases between the germline ends.

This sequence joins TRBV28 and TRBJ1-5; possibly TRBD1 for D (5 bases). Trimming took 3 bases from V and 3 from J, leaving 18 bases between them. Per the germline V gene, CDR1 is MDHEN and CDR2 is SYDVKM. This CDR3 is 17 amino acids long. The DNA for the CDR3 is TGTGCCAGCAGTTTGGGCGGGGCAGGGCTTACCAATCAGCCCCAGCATTTT. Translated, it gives CASSLGGAGLTNQPQHF.

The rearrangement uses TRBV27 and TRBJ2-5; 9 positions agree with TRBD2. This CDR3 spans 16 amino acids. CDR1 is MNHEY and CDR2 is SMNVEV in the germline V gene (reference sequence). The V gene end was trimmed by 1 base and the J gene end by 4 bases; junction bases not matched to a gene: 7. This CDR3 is CASSLYASGVLETQYF. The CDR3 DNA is TGTGCCAGCAGTTTATACGCTAGCGGGGTCCTAGAGACCCAGTACTTC.

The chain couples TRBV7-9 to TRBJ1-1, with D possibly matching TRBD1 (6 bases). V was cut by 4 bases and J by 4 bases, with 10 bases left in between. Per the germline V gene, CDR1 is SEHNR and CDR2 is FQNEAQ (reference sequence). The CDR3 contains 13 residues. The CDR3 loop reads CASSSVRGTEAFF. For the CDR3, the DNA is TGTGCCAGCAGCTCTGTCAGGGGCACTGAAGCTTTCTTT.

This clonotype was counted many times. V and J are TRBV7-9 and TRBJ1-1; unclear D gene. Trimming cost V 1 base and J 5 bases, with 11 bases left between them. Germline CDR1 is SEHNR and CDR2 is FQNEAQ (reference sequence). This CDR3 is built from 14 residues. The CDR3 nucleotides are TGTGCCAGCAGCTTAGAGGGAGGGAGGACTGAAGCTTTCTTT. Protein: CASSLEGGRTEAFF.

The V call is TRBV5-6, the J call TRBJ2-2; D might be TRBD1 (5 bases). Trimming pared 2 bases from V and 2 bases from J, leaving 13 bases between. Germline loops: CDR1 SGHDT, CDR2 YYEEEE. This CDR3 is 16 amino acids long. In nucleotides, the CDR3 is TGTGCCAGCAGCTTTTTAAGGGGATACAACACCGGGGAGCTGTTTTTT. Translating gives CASSFLRGYNTGELFF.

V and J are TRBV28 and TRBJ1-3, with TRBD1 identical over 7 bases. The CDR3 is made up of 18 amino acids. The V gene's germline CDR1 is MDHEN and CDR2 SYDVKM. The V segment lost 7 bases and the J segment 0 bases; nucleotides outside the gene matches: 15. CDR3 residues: CASISGGSRLVSGNTIYF. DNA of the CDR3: TGTGCCAGCATATCAGGGGGAAGTCGATTAGTCTCTGGAAACACCATATATTTT.

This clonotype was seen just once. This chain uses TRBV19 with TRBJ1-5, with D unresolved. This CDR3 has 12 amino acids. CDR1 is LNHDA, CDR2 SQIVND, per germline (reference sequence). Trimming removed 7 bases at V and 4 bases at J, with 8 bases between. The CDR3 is CASTGENQPQHF. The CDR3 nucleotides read TGTGCCAGTACGGGTGAGAATCAGCCCCAGCATTTT.

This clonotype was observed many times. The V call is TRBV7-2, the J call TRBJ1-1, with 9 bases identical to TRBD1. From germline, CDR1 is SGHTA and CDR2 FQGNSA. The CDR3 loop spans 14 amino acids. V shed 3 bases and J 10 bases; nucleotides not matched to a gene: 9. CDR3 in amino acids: CASSFGLHRGRAFF. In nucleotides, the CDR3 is TGTGCCAGCAGCTTTGGCCTCCACAGGGGGCGAGCTTTCTTT.

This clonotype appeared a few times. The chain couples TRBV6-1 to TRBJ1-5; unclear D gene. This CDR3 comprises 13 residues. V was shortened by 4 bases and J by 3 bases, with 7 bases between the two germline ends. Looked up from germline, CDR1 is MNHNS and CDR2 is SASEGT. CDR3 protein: CASSGQYNQPQHF. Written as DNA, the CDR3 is TGTGCCAGCAGTGGGCAGTACAATCAGCCCCAGCATTTT.